Listed below are T cell receptor beta chains from one sample, sequenced in a study of T cells in Graves' hyperthyroidism and ophthalmopathy. One entry per CDR3 protein results from TCRdb running MiXCR on the multiplex PCR reads. The sample consists of 250,000 to 300,000 distinct CDR3 sequences, roughly 14% of them appearing once. The specimen was blood. The receptor set was obtained from a woman in her thirties with Graves' hyperthyroidism that later progressed to Graves' ophthalmopathy. The CDR3 runs from the conserved cysteine through the conserved F or W. A D gene is named only where the DNA matches it firmly. Clone size appears in some rows only: once, few, many, or a class for an expanded clone.

clone_size	v_call	j_call	d_call	cdr3_aa	cdr3_nt
.	TRBV7-6	TRBJ2-7	TRBD2	CASSARLAGGNEQYF	TGTGCCAGCAGCGCGAGACTAGCGGGAGGCAATGAGCAGTACTTC
many	TRBV20-1	TRBJ2-7	TRBD1	CSARDLGTVAGEQYF	TGCAGTGCTAGAGATCTGGGGACAGTGGCGGGCGAGCAGTACTTC
.	TRBV10-3	TRBJ1-2	TRBD1	CAISGDRGYGYTF	TGCGCCATCAGTGGAGACAGGGGGTATGGCTACACCTTC
many	TRBV5-6	TRBJ2-7	.	CASSDLLGHRGEQYF	TGTGCCAGCAGCGACCTGTTGGGACATCGCGGGGAGCAGTACTTC
many	TRBV7-3	TRBJ2-1	TRBD2	CASTPREGNNEQFF	TGTGCCAGCACCCCACGGGAGGGCAACAATGAGCAGTTCTTC
many	TRBV4-3	TRBJ2-5	TRBD2	CASSQDIEASGNQETQYF	TGCGCCAGCAGCCAAGATATAGAGGCTAGCGGGAATCAAGAGACCCAGTACTTC
.	TRBV7-8	TRBJ2-6	TRBD1	CASSLEGTGVLGANVLTF	TGTGCCAGCAGCTTAGAGGGGACAGGGGTGCTCGGGGCCAACGTCCTGACTTTC
many	TRBV24-1	TRBJ1-1	.	CATSDLGGNEAFF	TGTGCCACCAGTGATTTGGGCGGGAATGAAGCTTTCTTT
.	TRBV12-3/TRBV12-4	TRBJ1-5	.	CASTPEGEYSNQPQHF	TGTGCCAGCACCCCAGAGGGCGAATATAGCAATCAGCCCCAGCATTTT
few	TRBV10-3	TRBJ2-6	.	CAISESGHSGANVLTF	TGTGCCATCAGTGAGTCGGGCCACTCTGGGGCCAACGTCCTGACTTTC
many	TRBV5-1	TRBJ2-7	.	CASSLLGRGYEQYF	TGCGCCAGCAGCTTGCTGGGAAGGGGCTACGAGCAGTACTTC
many	TRBV7-8	TRBJ2-3	.	CASSLVGVSTDTQYF	TGTGCCAGCAGCTTAGTCGGAGTTAGCACAGATACGCAGTATTTT
many	TRBV6-1	TRBJ2-7	.	CASNEDPGARSGVYEQYF	TGTGCCAGCAATGAAGATCCGGGGGCGAGGTCGGGAGTCTACGAGCAGTACTTC
many	TRBV12-3/TRBV12-4	TRBJ1-2	.	CASSSDLYYGYTF	TGTGCCAGCAGTTCAGACCTATATTATGGCTACACCTTC
.	TRBV3-1	TRBJ2-2	TRBD2	CTSSKVVAGGPTNTGELFF	TGTACCAGCAGCAAAGTCGTAGCGGGAGGCCCTACGAACACCGGGGAGCTGTTTTTT
many	TRBV7-9	TRBJ1-2	TRBD1	CASSTNPGQGYTF	TGTGCCAGCAGCACGAACCCGGGACAGGGCTACACCTTC
.	TRBV10-3	TRBJ2-4	.	CAIAQDLAKNIQYF	TGTGCCATCGCGCAGGATTTAGCCAAAAACATTCAGTACTTC
.	TRBV20-1	TRBJ2-3	.	CSARSPGPTTRTDTQYF	TGCAGTGCTAGGTCCCCGGGGCCTACGACTCGCACAGATACGCAGTATTTT
.	TRBV20-1	TRBJ2-7	.	CSASRTGEANYEQYF	TGCAGTGCTAGTCGGACGGGGGAGGCTAACTACGAGCAGTACTTC
.	TRBV3-1	TRBJ2-2	.	CTSSQGNSPGELFF	TGTACCAGCAGCCAAGGGAATAGCCCCGGGGAGCTGTTTTTT
many	TRBV27	TRBJ1-6	.	CASSLLAGDPLHF	TGTGCCAGCAGTTTATTGGCGGGCGACCCCCTCCACTTT
many	TRBV7-9	TRBJ2-3	TRBD2	CASSSRLAGGGTDTQYF	TGTGCCAGCAGCTCACGACTAGCGGGAGGTGGGACAGATACGCAGTATTTT
.	TRBV19	TRBJ1-5	.	CASSWDGISNQPQHF	TGTGCCAGTAGTTGGGACGGAATCAGCAATCAGCCCCAGCATTTT
many	TRBV2	TRBJ2-3	.	CASSEGIPGTDTQYF	TGTGCCAGCAGTGAAGGTATCCCTGGAACAGATACGCAGTATTTT
few	TRBV6-2/TRBV6-3	TRBJ2-7	.	CATRTTYEQYF	TGTGCCACCCGAACTACCTACGAGCAGTACTTC
.	TRBV29-1	TRBJ2-3	.	CSVIDTDTQYF	TGCAGCGTTATAGACACAGATACGCAGTATTTT
.	TRBV20-1	TRBJ2-2	.	CSAGRSNAGELFF	TGCAGTGCGGGGAGGTCGAACGCCGGGGAGCTGTTTTTT
many	TRBV20-1	TRBJ1-1	TRBD1	CSARDRAKTEAFF	TGCAGTGCCAGGGACAGGGCGAAGACTGAAGCTTTCTTT
few	TRBV24-1	TRBJ2-2	.	CATSDFSRDYTGELFF	TGTGCCACCAGTGATTTTTCCCGAGACTACACCGGGGAGCTGTTTTTT
.	TRBV10-3	TRBJ2-1	TRBD1	CAISSSRDRVSYNEQFF	TGTGCCATCAGTTCTAGCCGGGACAGGGTCTCCTACAATGAGCAGTTCTTC
many	TRBV6-2/TRBV6-3	TRBJ2-7	.	CASSYNPGWSSYEQYF	TGTGCCAGCAGTTACAACCCGGGCTGGAGTTCCTACGAGCAGTACTTC
.	TRBV20-1	TRBJ2-2	TRBD2	CSARDGRRGLAGGRVTGELFF	TGCAGTGCTAGAGATGGTCGAAGGGGACTAGCGGGAGGGCGGGTCACCGGGGAGCTGTTTTTT
few	TRBV20-1	TRBJ1-2	.	CSARRGDHGYTF	TGCAGCGCCCGCCGGGGGGACCATGGCTACACCTTC
many	TRBV27	TRBJ2-1	TRBD2	CASSLSSGADNEQFF	TGTGCCAGCAGTTTATCTAGCGGGGCCGACAATGAGCAGTTCTTC
.	TRBV19	TRBJ2-1	TRBD2	CASGLAGGPNEQFF	TGTGCCAGCGGACTAGCGGGAGGGCCGAATGAGCAGTTCTTC
many	TRBV28	TRBJ2-5	.	CASSAWAAAGVKETQYF	TGTGCCAGCAGTGCTTGGGCAGCAGCGGGTGTGAAAGAGACCCAGTACTTC
.	TRBV9	TRBJ1-4	.	CASSPHTGEKLFF	TGTGCCAGCAGCCCTCATACAGGTGAAAAACTGTTTTTT
many	TRBV29-1	TRBJ2-7	TRBD2	CSVAVGAGAPYEQYF	TGCAGCGTTGCCGTGGGAGCGGGAGCTCCCTACGAGCAGTACTTC
many	TRBV7-9	TRBJ2-2	TRBD2	CASSQREAGELFF	TGTGCCAGCAGCCAACGGGAGGCCGGGGAGCTGTTTTTT
few	TRBV7-9	TRBJ2-7	TRBD1	CASSLDGRGIDYEQYF	TGTGCCAGCAGCTTAGACGGCAGGGGGATAGACTACGAGCAGTACTTC
many	TRBV28	TRBJ1-5	.	CASSSPAGLNQPQHF	TGTGCCAGCAGTTCCCCCGCGGGTTTAAATCAGCCCCAGCATTTT
many	TRBV6-1	TRBJ1-2	.	CASSYLRPPRDNYGYTF	TGTGCCAGCAGTTATTTACGTCCCCCCAGAGACAACTATGGCTACACCTTC
many	TRBV20-1	TRBJ2-7	.	CSLAKGYEQYF	TGCAGCCTAGCGAAGGGATACGAGCAGTACTTC
many	TRBV20-1	TRBJ2-1	TRBD2	CSGLQREKAYNEQFF	TGCAGCGGGCTTCAGCGGGAGAAGGCCTACAATGAGCAGTTCTTC
few	TRBV6-2/TRBV6-3	TRBJ2-3	TRBD1	CASSYRGHSTDTQYF	TGTGCCAGCAGTTACAGGGGGCATAGCACAGATACGCAGTATTTT
few	TRBV6-5	TRBJ1-1	.	CASSYSYFGKNTEAFF	TGTGCCAGCAGTTACTCGTACTTCGGCAAGAACACTGAAGCTTTCTTT
many	TRBV2	TRBJ2-3	.	CASSDLIMGNRDTQYF	TGTGCCAGCAGTGATTTAATAATGGGGAATCGAGATACGCAGTATTTT
.	TRBV20-1	TRBJ1-1	TRBD1	CSAGTGGAAEAFF	TGCAGTGCCGGGACAGGGGGCGCCGCTGAAGCTTTCTTT
.	TRBV19	TRBJ2-2	TRBD1	CASSISNRGTGELFF	TGTGCCAGTAGTATAAGTAACAGGGGGACCGGGGAGCTGTTTTTT
many	TRBV6-2/TRBV6-3	TRBJ1-4	.	CASRSSGIDEKLFF	TGTGCCAGCAGAAGTTCTGGGATAGATGAAAAACTGTTTTTT
many	TRBV28	TRBJ1-5	.	CASSRAPQPQHF	TGTGCCAGCAGCCGCGCCCCTCAGCCCCAGCATTTT
few	TRBV27	TRBJ2-7	.	CASSSLAEQYF	TGTGCCAGCAGTTCTTTAGCCGAGCAGTACTTC
.	TRBV6-1	TRBJ2-3	.	CASSPKQGYTQYF	TGTGCCAGCAGTCCGAAGCAGGGATATACGCAGTATTTT
many	TRBV6-2/TRBV6-3	TRBJ2-7	.	CASSYSIKGDQRGYEQYF	TGTGCCAGCAGTTACTCGATAAAAGGGGACCAGCGTGGGTACGAGCAGTACTTC
.	TRBV18	TRBJ2-3	.	CASSAPGTFRDTQYF	TGTGCCAGCTCAGCGCCCGGGACGTTCCGAGATACGCAGTATTTT
.	TRBV5-6	TRBJ1-5	.	CASSLVGAGDQPQHF	TGTGCCAGCAGCTTGGTTGGGGCAGGGGATCAGCCCCAGCATTTT
many	TRBV27	TRBJ2-7	TRBD1	CASSSRQGPYEQYF	TGTGCCAGCAGTTCGCGACAGGGACCCTACGAGCAGTACTTC
many	TRBV27	TRBJ2-5	.	CASSLEGFLETQYF	TGTGCCAGCAGTTTAGAGGGGTTCCTAGAGACCCAGTACTTC